Sequencing of this TCR beta chain was carried out in a study of blood T cells in healthy people across ages. J lost 1 base, V lost 5 bases, and 4 bases had no gene match. There are 16 residues in the CDR3. In germline, CDR1 is SQVTM, CDR2 ANQGSEA. It was with a sample-barcoded 5' primer and a J-beta primer mix that a second PCR of about 6 to 12 cycles was run. MiXCR was run by TCRdb on the 5' RACE reads, yielding one entry per CDR3 protein. The sample carries some 1.1 million distinct CDR3 sequences, 30% to 40% recorded once. Material for sequencing was blood. J is TRBJ2-2 and V is TRBV29-1; TRBD2 matches 13 bases. This sequence was found in a man between 18 and 35 years old in good health. CDR3 nucleotide sequence: TGCAGCGTTCTTGGACTAGCGGGGGAGAACACCGGGGAGCTGTTTTTT. Translation: CSVLGLAGENTGELFF.